This T cell receptor beta chain was documented in a study of breast tumors, draining lymph nodes, adjacent tissues. Study outcomes and limitations: Luminal-like breast cancer showed significantly greater tumor-nontumor repertoire similarity than basal-like breast cancer did. Findings are consistent with lymph node origin and intratumoral expansion of most tumor T cells. Tumor T cell lymph node origin was a supported hypothesis, not proven. Compared with lymph nodes, tumors were less diverse; compared with nontumor tissue, more.

TCRdb reprocessed the multiplex PCR reads with MiXCR, giving one entry per CDR3 protein. The sample has roughly 220,000 distinct CDR3 sequences, 30% to 35% seen once. This CDR3 contains 12 residues. Per germline, CDR1 MNHNY and CDR2 SVGAGI (reference sequence). The V end was cut by 5 bases, the J end by 5 bases, with 8 bases between. This clonotype was picked up many times. Its antigen is still unknown. The lymph nodes were axillary draining lymph nodes from breast cancer patients. The sequenced sample was axillary lymph node tissue. This chain uses TRBV6-6 with TRBJ2-3; no clear D gene. The sequence was obtained from a female donor with breast cancer. Some clones in this sample may be carry-over from other donors' samples. The CDR3: CASSPARDTQYF. For the CDR3, the DNA is TGTGCCAGCAGTCCAGCCAGAGATACGCAGTATTTT.